This T cell receptor (beta chain) emerged from a study of OX40 agonist ivuxolimab in advanced cancers. Assay: immunoSEQ multiplex PCR; the TCRdb copy retains only in-frame clones and omits some. The table records some 70,000 clones, roughly nine tenths of them present only once. The source is an adult with an advanced solid tumor such as melanoma, head and neck, liver or kidney cancer. This specimen consisted of CD4+ or CD8+ T cells sorted from blood, obtained in a trial of the OX40 agonist ivuxolimab.

The CDR3 sequence is CASSPTGSSYNEQFF. CDR3 coding DNA: TGTGCCAGCTCACCAACAGGGAGCTCCTACAATGAGCAGTTCTTC. The chain uses TRBV18 and TRBJ2-1, with D perhaps matching TRBD1 (6 bases). Germline V lookup: CDR1 KGHSH, CDR2 LQKENI. The CDR3 is 15 residues long. V was pared by 2 bases and J by 0 bases, with 8 bases between.